This T cell receptor (beta chain) is drawn from a study of T cell responses to AZD1222 COVID-19 vaccine. As for the study in general: Combined were second doses at about 4 or about 12 weeks. Study outcomes and limitations: Vaccination with two AZD1222 doses was followed by a rise in Spike-specific TCR breadth and depth. Regions 160-218 and 743-854 held dominance among vaccine-associated CD4 TCRs, which spanned spike. Females made up more of the donors, who were largely white British, and clonal diversity may have come out too low.

In regard to this clone: Its target is not known.

Using immunoSEQ multiplex PCR, the repertoire was profiled, and TCRdb retains in-frame clones only, with some absent. The data contain approximately 73,000 clones, roughly 84% of them singletons. This CDR3 is built from 14 residues. J lost 6 bases, V lost 6 bases, and 10 bases had no gene match. In germline, CDR1 is MDHEN, CDR2 SYDVKM. This TCR came from an adult in good health. The chain has TRBV28 and TRBJ2-7; TRBD2 matches 8 bases. This material consisted of peripheral blood, taken on day 0 of AZD1222 vaccination. The CDR3 spells CASSSPGLGLEQYF. CDR3 DNA sequence: TGTGCCAGCAGCTCCCCGGGACTAGGGCTCGAGCAGTACTTC.